A selection of T cell receptor beta chains follows, all from one sample in a study of cytomegalovirus exposure and HLA in healthy donors. TCRdb keeps only in-frame clones here, not all; method: immunoSEQ multiplex PCR. The sample lists some 200,000 clones; around 75% were seen once. Sequencing input: PBMCs. Receptors were obtained from a female donor in good health and CMV-seronegative. Each CDR3 is given with its conserved first and last residue. Clone size is not always given. Where it is, it says once, few, many or a class for expanded clones.

size,V,CDR3
few,TRBV21-1,CASSNRRRGQSRDSNQPQHF
once,TRBV14,CASSQGRLGVEQYF
-,TRBV7-9,CASRRGAGAPLEQYF
few,TRBV7-9,CSSSFSREQYF
-,TRBV11-3,CASSRWTSASTDTQYF
-,TRBV2,CASRRGQKSNQPQHF
-,TRBV12-5,CASGWVGDGQGLHNEQFF
-,TRBV11-2,CASSFDTSGGALSGELFF
few,TRBV11-3,CASSGGDTSGNTIYF
-,TRBV6-5,CASSAGQGDQPQHF
-,TRBV9,CASSVEGGGRGRTDTQYF
-,TRBV2,CASSVDNDQPQHF
-,TRBV30,CAWSPGTGGFGYTF
-,TRBV11-2,CASSPGTGGGYTF
-,TRBV11-2,CASSSGTGGHQPQHF
-,TRBV7-7,CASSLGTGDTDTQYF
-,TRBV28,CASSLKTGGVWSEQYF
few,TRBV5-1,CASSYGTGDTEAFF
-,TRBV6-1,CASSVVRTGLPYEQYF
once,TRBV7-2,CASSSQGQGNQPQHF
-,TRBV7-2,CASSRDRRRETQYF
-,TRBV7-8,CASSYRGMNTEAFF
few,TRBV7-8,CASSPGGAGFTDTQYF
-,TRBV30,CAWSDRFGNTIYF